A single sample gave rise to the 3 T cell receptor beta chains below, sequenced in a study of shared clonotypes between healthy human individuals. Using immunoSEQ multiplex PCR, the repertoire was profiled, and TCRdb retains in-frame clones only, with some absent. The table has about 820,000 clones, about 91% seen once. Naive CD8 populations comprised CD45RO-negative cells positively selected for CCR7, excluding terminally differentiated effector memory CD45RA+ cells. The material sequenced was naive CD8+ T cells sorted from blood. The source of these receptors is a man aged 25-40 years in good health.

This chain uses TRBV12-5 with TRBJ2-1, with 7 bases that match TRBD2. There are 15 residues in the CDR3. Germline V gene data show CDR1 as LGHNT and CDR2 as FRNRAP. After removal of 5 bases from V and 7 bases from J, the junction contained 11 bases not matched to a gene. CDR3 amino acids: CASGREAGVWNEQFF. In DNA form, the CDR3 reads TGTGCTAGTGGTCGGGAGGCGGGAGTTTGGAATGAGCAGTTCTTC.

The chain uses TRBV19 and TRBJ1-2, with unresolved D. The CDR3 is made up of 14 amino acids. Trimming removed 2 bases at V and 5 bases at J, with 12 bases between. Germline-derived CDR1 and CDR2 are LNHDA and SQIVND (reference sequence). The chain's CDR3 is CASSIQARDYGYTF. As DNA, the CDR3 is TGTGCCAGTAGTATACAGGCCCGGGATTATGGCTACACCTTC.

The chain has TRBV4-3 and TRBJ1-5; D not resolved. Trimming pared 0 bases from V and 3 bases from J, leaving 12 bases between. Germline V gives CDR1 LGHNA, CDR2 YSLEER. This CDR3 comprises 16 residues. CDR3 DNA: TGCGCCAGCAGCCAAGATCGGTCAAGCACCAATCAGCCCCAGCATTTT. Translating gives CASSQDRSSTNQPQHF.